These T cell receptor beta chains were read from a single sample in a study of shared clonotypes between healthy human individuals. Only in-frame clones appear in the TCRdb table, and some are missing; sequencing was by immunoSEQ multiplex PCR. Here the sample spans about a million clones, 77% being singletons. The sample consisted of memory CD4+ T cells from PBMCs. The receptor set was obtained from a man aged 18 to 35 in good health. Some clones in this sample may be carry-over from other donors' samples. The CDR3 runs from the conserved cysteine through the conserved F or W. D genes are given only for firm matches. Expanded clones get a size class; other rows say once, few or many, or leave the size out.

CDR3 length: 15; clone size: NA; V gene: TRBV25-1; D gene: NA; J gene: TRBJ1-2; CDR3 DNA: TGTGCCAGCAGTGGAAAGGTTGGGGGTAACTATGGCTACACCTTC; CDR3 protein: CASSGKVGGNYGYTF
CDR3 length: 13; clone size: NA; V gene: TRBV5-1; D gene: NA; J gene: TRBJ2-7; CDR3 DNA: TGCGCCAGCAGCTTAGGGGTGAGCTACGAGCAGTACTTC; CDR3 protein: CASSLGVSYEQYF
CDR3 length: 14; clone size: NA; V gene: TRBV19; D gene: TRBD1; J gene: TRBJ1-2; CDR3 DNA: TGTGCCAGTAAGAGACAGGGAGTAGAAGGGGACTACACCTTC; CDR3 protein: CASKRQGVEGDYTF
CDR3 length: 13; clone size: NA; V gene: TRBV7-2; D gene: NA; J gene: TRBJ2-7; CDR3 DNA: TGTGCCAGCAGCTTACTACCGAGATACGAGCAGTACTTC; CDR3 protein: CASSLLPRYEQYF
CDR3 length: 16; clone size: many; V gene: TRBV9; D gene: NA; J gene: TRBJ2-3; CDR3 DNA: TGTGCCAGCAGCGTAGCTACAGGGACTAGCACAGATACGCAGTATTTT; CDR3 protein: CASSVATGTSTDTQYF
CDR3 length: 15; clone size: NA; V gene: TRBV5-4; D gene: TRBD2; J gene: TRBJ2-5; CDR3 DNA: TGTGCCAGCAGCCATGGACTAGCGGGATCGGAGACCCAGTACTTC; CDR3 protein: CASSHGLAGSETQYF
CDR3 length: 13; clone size: NA; V gene: TRBV5-1; D gene: NA; J gene: TRBJ1-2; CDR3 DNA: TGCGCCAGCAGCTTGGACAGCTTCGGTGGCTACACCTTC; CDR3 protein: CASSLDSFGGYTF
CDR3 length: 14; clone size: NA; V gene: TRBV6-5; D gene: TRBD1; J gene: TRBJ1-2; CDR3 DNA: TGTGCCAGCAGTCCGCGACAGGGGAACTATGGCTACACCTTC; CDR3 protein: CASSPRQGNYGYTF
CDR3 length: 14; clone size: NA; V gene: TRBV28; D gene: NA; J gene: TRBJ2-3; CDR3 DNA: TGTGCCAGCAGTTTTCGCCAACGTGGGGATACGCAGTATTTT; CDR3 protein: CASSFRQRGDTQYF
CDR3 length: 12; clone size: NA; V gene: TRBV5-6; D gene: NA; J gene: TRBJ2-5; CDR3 DNA: TGTGCCAGCAGCTTGCAGCAAGAGACCCAGTACTTC; CDR3 protein: CASSLQQETQYF
CDR3 length: 12; clone size: NA; V gene: TRBV30; D gene: NA; J gene: TRBJ1-6; CDR3 DNA: TGTGCCTGGAGTAAGGAAAACTCACCCCTCCACTTT; CDR3 protein: CAWSKENSPLHF
CDR3 length: 11; clone size: NA; V gene: TRBV7-9; D gene: NA; J gene: TRBJ1-2; CDR3 DNA: TGTGCCAGCAGCTTGACCACTGGCTACACCTTC; CDR3 protein: CASSLTTGYTF
CDR3 length: 15; clone size: NA; V gene: TRBV5-1; D gene: TRBD2; J gene: TRBJ2-3; CDR3 DNA: TGCGCCAGCAGCTTCCTAGCGGGAAGCACAGATACGCAGTATTTT; CDR3 protein: CASSFLAGSTDTQYF
CDR3 length: 15; clone size: NA; V gene: TRBV6-5; D gene: NA; J gene: TRBJ2-7; CDR3 DNA: TGTGCCAGCAGTGCTTCAGGAAGGTGGTCCTACGAGCAGTACTTC; CDR3 protein: CASSASGRWSYEQYF
CDR3 length: 15; clone size: NA; V gene: TRBV10-3; D gene: TRBD1; J gene: TRBJ1-5; CDR3 DNA: TGTGCCATCAGTGATTGGACAGGGGCCGATCAGCCCCAGCATTTT; CDR3 protein: CAISDWTGADQPQHF
CDR3 length: 14; clone size: NA; V gene: TRBV18; D gene: NA; J gene: TRBJ1-2; CDR3 DNA: TGTGCCAGCTCACCAGCCAACCGGGACTATGGCTACACCTTC; CDR3 protein: CASSPANRDYGYTF
CDR3 length: 15; clone size: NA; V gene: TRBV7-9; D gene: NA; J gene: TRBJ1-2; CDR3 DNA: TGTGCCAGCAGCTTAGCACGGGCCGTCAACTATGGCTACACCTTC; CDR3 protein: CASSLARAVNYGYTF
CDR3 length: 15; clone size: NA; V gene: TRBV7-3; D gene: TRBD1; J gene: TRBJ2-5; CDR3 DNA: TGTGCCAGCAGCCCCAGGACAGGGGGCTGGGAGACCCAGTACTTC; CDR3 protein: CASSPRTGGWETQYF
CDR3 length: 16; clone size: NA; V gene: TRBV7-2; D gene: TRBD2; J gene: TRBJ2-7; CDR3 DNA: TGTGCCAGCAGCTTAGTACCTAGCGGAACCCCCTACGAGCAGTACTTC; CDR3 protein: CASSLVPSGTPYEQYF
CDR3 length: 18; clone size: NA; V gene: TRBV7-9; D gene: NA; J gene: TRBJ1-1; CDR3 DNA: TGTGCCAGCAGCGAGCCTCTTAACACGCTAACGCCGAACACTGAAGCTTTCTTT; CDR3 protein: CASSEPLNTLTPNTEAFF
CDR3 length: 15; clone size: NA; V gene: TRBV6-5; D gene: NA; J gene: TRBJ1-2; CDR3 DNA: TGTGCCAGCAGCCTCTCCAGGCAGGCCCCTAGTGGCTACACCTTC; CDR3 protein: CASSLSRQAPSGYTF
CDR3 length: 13; clone size: NA; V gene: TRBV5-8; D gene: NA; J gene: TRBJ2-5; CDR3 DNA: TGTGCCAGCAGCCACTACAGAGAAGAGACCCAGTACTTC; CDR3 protein: CASSHYREETQYF
CDR3 length: 15; clone size: few; V gene: TRBV28; D gene: TRBD1; J gene: TRBJ2-7; CDR3 DNA: TGTGCCAGCAGTCGCCGGGACAGGGACTCCTACGAGCAGTACTTC; CDR3 protein: CASSRRDRDSYEQYF
CDR3 length: 10; clone size: NA; V gene: TRBV6-1; D gene: NA; J gene: TRBJ2-7; CDR3 DNA: TGTGCCAGCAGTGAAGTCGTTGAGTACTTC; CDR3 protein: CASSEVVEYF
CDR3 length: 14; clone size: NA; V gene: TRBV28; D gene: NA; J gene: TRBJ1-2; CDR3 DNA: TGTGCCAGCACCCCCGGGCATCTTAACTATGGCTACACCTTC; CDR3 protein: CASTPGHLNYGYTF
CDR3 length: 14; clone size: few; V gene: TRBV28; D gene: TRBD1; J gene: TRBJ1-3; CDR3 DNA: TGTGCCAGCAGTTCACCGGGACAGGGAAACACCATATATTTT; CDR3 protein: CASSSPGQGNTIYF
CDR3 length: 14; clone size: NA; V gene: TRBV27; D gene: NA; J gene: TRBJ2-2; CDR3 DNA: TGTGCCACCCTCGGGACCACAAACACCGGGGAGCTGTTTTTT; CDR3 protein: CATLGTTNTGELFF
CDR3 length: 14; clone size: NA; V gene: TRBV28; D gene: TRBD1; J gene: TRBJ1-5; CDR3 DNA: TGTGCCAGCAGCCGAGACAGGGGAGGTCAGCCCCAGCATTTT; CDR3 protein: CASSRDRGGQPQHF
CDR3 length: 15; clone size: NA; V gene: TRBV5-6; D gene: NA; J gene: TRBJ2-6; CDR3 DNA: TGTGCCAGCAGCTTGGTGGGGGATGGGGCCAACGTCCTGACTTTC; CDR3 protein: CASSLVGDGANVLTF
CDR3 length: 12; clone size: NA; V gene: TRBV7-2; D gene: NA; J gene: TRBJ1-1; CDR3 DNA: TGTGCCGGCAGCTCCGAGAGAGGGTACGCTTTCTTT; CDR3 protein: CAGSSERGYAFF
CDR3 length: 14; clone size: NA; V gene: TRBV29-1; D gene: TRBD1; J gene: TRBJ1-2; CDR3 DNA: TGCAGCGTTCTCCTAGACGGGACAGACTATGGCTACACCTTC; CDR3 protein: CSVLLDGTDYGYTF
CDR3 length: 14; clone size: NA; V gene: TRBV2; D gene: NA; J gene: TRBJ1-6; CDR3 DNA: TGTGCCACCCAAACAGCCTCGGTGGATTCACCCCTCCACTTT; CDR3 protein: CATQTASVDSPLHF
CDR3 length: 16; clone size: many; V gene: TRBV4-1; D gene: NA; J gene: TRBJ1-5; CDR3 DNA: TGCGCCAGCAGCCAATCCGGGGGGTATGGCAATCAGCCCCAGCATTTT; CDR3 protein: CASSQSGGYGNQPQHF
CDR3 length: 13; clone size: few; V gene: TRBV30; D gene: NA; J gene: TRBJ2-5; CDR3 DNA: TGTGCCTGGAGTTCCAAGGGTTGGGAGACCCAGTACTTC; CDR3 protein: CAWSSKGWETQYF
CDR3 length: 15; clone size: NA; V gene: TRBV10-2; D gene: TRBD2; J gene: TRBJ2-7; CDR3 DNA: TGCGCCAGCAGTCGCGGGAGGTTTAGCTCCTACGAGCAGTACTTC; CDR3 protein: CASSRGRFSSYEQYF
CDR3 length: 15; clone size: NA; V gene: TRBV5-1; D gene: TRBD2; J gene: TRBJ2-7; CDR3 DNA: TGCGCCAGCAGCTTGGCAGGCGGGAGTTCCTACGAGCAGTACTTC; CDR3 protein: CASSLAGGSSYEQYF
CDR3 length: 17; clone size: NA; V gene: TRBV30; D gene: NA; J gene: TRBJ2-3; CDR3 DNA: TGTGCCTGGAGTGGACGGCGGGAAGAGAGGGGCACAGATACGCAGTATTTT; CDR3 protein: CAWSGRREERGTDTQYF
CDR3 length: 15; clone size: NA; V gene: TRBV7-2; D gene: TRBD1; J gene: TRBJ2-3; CDR3 DNA: TGTGCCAGCAGCTACCCCGGGACAGGATCCGTGACGCAGTATTTT; CDR3 protein: CASSYPGTGSVTQYF
CDR3 length: 14; clone size: NA; V gene: TRBV5-1; D gene: NA; J gene: TRBJ2-1; CDR3 DNA: TGCGCCAGCAGCTTGGTTTTTGCGGTAAATGAGCAGTTCTTC; CDR3 protein: CASSLVFAVNEQFF
CDR3 length: 14; clone size: NA; V gene: TRBV5-1; D gene: TRBD2; J gene: TRBJ2-3; CDR3 DNA: TGCGCCAGCAGCTCTAGCGGGGGCACAGATACGCAGTATTTT; CDR3 protein: CASSSSGGTDTQYF
CDR3 length: 11; clone size: NA; V gene: TRBV20-1; D gene: NA; J gene: TRBJ2-1; CDR3 DNA: TGCAGTGCTATTTTGAACAATGAGCAGTTCTTC; CDR3 protein: CSAILNNEQFF
CDR3 length: 12; clone size: NA; V gene: TRBV6-5; D gene: NA; J gene: TRBJ1-1; CDR3 DNA: TGTGCCAGCAGTTACTCCCAGGGGACGGCTTTCTTT; CDR3 protein: CASSYSQGTAFF
CDR3 length: 14; clone size: NA; V gene: TRBV28; D gene: NA; J gene: TRBJ1-2; CDR3 DNA: TGTGCCAGCAGTTTATCCGGAATCTACTATGGCTACACCTTC; CDR3 protein: CASSLSGIYYGYTF
CDR3 length: 11; clone size: NA; V gene: TRBV28; D gene: NA; J gene: TRBJ2-7; CDR3 DNA: TGTGCCAGCAGTAGAGGCTACGAGCAGTACTTC; CDR3 protein: CASSRGYEQYF
CDR3 length: 19; clone size: once; V gene: TRBV5-6; D gene: NA; J gene: TRBJ2-7; CDR3 DNA: TGTGCCAGCAGCTTGGAACGACAGGGTGAACTAGCCCCCCACTACGAGCAGTACTTC; CDR3 protein: CASSLERQGELAPHYEQYF
CDR3 length: 16; clone size: NA; V gene: TRBV5-1; D gene: NA; J gene: TRBJ1-3; CDR3 DNA: TGCGCCAGCAGCCCCCTCTCGGGTTCCTCTGGAAACACCATATATTTT; CDR3 protein: CASSPLSGSSGNTIYF
CDR3 length: 16; clone size: NA; V gene: TRBV25-1; D gene: TRBD2; J gene: TRBJ2-1; CDR3 DNA: TGTGCCAGCAGTGAATTTCGGACTAGCGCCGACAATGAGCAGTTCTTC; CDR3 protein: CASSEFRTSADNEQFF
CDR3 length: 15; clone size: NA; V gene: TRBV6-5; D gene: TRBD1; J gene: TRBJ1-2; CDR3 DNA: TGTGCCAGCAGTTCCGACCAGACAGGGGACTATGGCTACACCTTC; CDR3 protein: CASSSDQTGDYGYTF
CDR3 length: 14; clone size: NA; V gene: TRBV2; D gene: NA; J gene: TRBJ1-2; CDR3 DNA: TGTGCCAGCAGTGTTAACAGGATAAACTATGGCTACACCTTC; CDR3 protein: CASSVNRINYGYTF
CDR3 length: 16; clone size: NA; V gene: TRBV7-9; D gene: NA; J gene: TRBJ2-5; CDR3 DNA: TGTGCCAGCAGCTCCCGCCCCCAGGGGAGAGGAGAGACCCAGTACTTC; CDR3 protein: CASSSRPQGRGETQYF
CDR3 length: 18; clone size: few; V gene: TRBV7-9; D gene: TRBD2; J gene: TRBJ2-1; CDR3 DNA: TGTGCCAGCAGCCAACCCGCAGGCGGGACTAGCGGCCACAATGAGCAGTTCTTC; CDR3 protein: CASSQPAGGTSGHNEQFF
CDR3 length: 16; clone size: NA; V gene: TRBV5-1; D gene: TRBD2; J gene: TRBJ2-2; CDR3 DNA: TGCGCCAGCAGCCTTACTAGCGGGGCGAACACCGGGGAGCTGTTTTTT; CDR3 protein: CASSLTSGANTGELFF
CDR3 length: 12; clone size: many; V gene: TRBV29-1; D gene: NA; J gene: TRBJ1-1; CDR3 DNA: TGCAGCGTTCAGACAGGGAACACTGAAGCTTTCTTT; CDR3 protein: CSVQTGNTEAFF
CDR3 length: 12; clone size: NA; V gene: TRBV2; D gene: NA; J gene: TRBJ2-3; CDR3 DNA: TGTGCCAGCAGTCTTCAGGCAGATACGCAGTATTTT; CDR3 protein: CASSLQADTQYF